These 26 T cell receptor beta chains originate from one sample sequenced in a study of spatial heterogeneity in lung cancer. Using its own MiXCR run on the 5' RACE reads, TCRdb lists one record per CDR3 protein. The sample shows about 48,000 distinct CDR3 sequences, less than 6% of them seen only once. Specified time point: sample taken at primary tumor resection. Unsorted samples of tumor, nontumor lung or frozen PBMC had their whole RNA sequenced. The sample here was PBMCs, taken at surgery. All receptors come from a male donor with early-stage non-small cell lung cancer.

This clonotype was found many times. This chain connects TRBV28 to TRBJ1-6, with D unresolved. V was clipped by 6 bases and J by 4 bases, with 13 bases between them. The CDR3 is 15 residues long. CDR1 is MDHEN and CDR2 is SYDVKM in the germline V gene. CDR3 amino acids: CASRWRVQYNSPLHF. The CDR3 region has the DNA TGTGCCAGCAGGTGGAGGGTACAATATAATTCACCCCTCCACTTT.

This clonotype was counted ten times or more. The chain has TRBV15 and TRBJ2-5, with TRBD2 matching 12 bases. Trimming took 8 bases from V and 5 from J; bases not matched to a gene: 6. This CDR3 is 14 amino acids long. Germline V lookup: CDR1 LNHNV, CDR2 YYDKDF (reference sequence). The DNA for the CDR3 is TGTGCCACCCGCGGACTAGCGGGATTTGAGACCCAGTACTTC. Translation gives CATRGLAGFETQYF.

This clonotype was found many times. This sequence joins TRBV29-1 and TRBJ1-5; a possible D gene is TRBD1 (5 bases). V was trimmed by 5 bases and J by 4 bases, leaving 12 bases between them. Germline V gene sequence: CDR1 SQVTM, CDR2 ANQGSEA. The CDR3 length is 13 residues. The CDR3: CSVQQEINQPQHF. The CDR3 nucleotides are TGCAGCGTTCAACAGGAGATTAATCAGCCCCAGCATTTT. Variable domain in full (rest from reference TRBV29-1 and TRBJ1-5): SAVISQKPSRDICQRGTSLTIQCQVDSQVTMMFWYRQQPGQSLTLIATANQGSEATYESGFVIDKFPISRPNLTFSTLTVSNMSPEDSSIYLCSVQQEINQPQHFGDGTRLSIL.

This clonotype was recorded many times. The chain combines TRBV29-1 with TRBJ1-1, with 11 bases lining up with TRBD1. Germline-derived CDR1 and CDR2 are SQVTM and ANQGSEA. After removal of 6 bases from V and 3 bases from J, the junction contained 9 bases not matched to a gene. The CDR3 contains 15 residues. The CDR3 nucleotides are TGCAGCGTCTCCGGGACAGGGGGTTTCGACACTGAAGCTTTCTTT. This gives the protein CSVSGTGGFDTEAFF.

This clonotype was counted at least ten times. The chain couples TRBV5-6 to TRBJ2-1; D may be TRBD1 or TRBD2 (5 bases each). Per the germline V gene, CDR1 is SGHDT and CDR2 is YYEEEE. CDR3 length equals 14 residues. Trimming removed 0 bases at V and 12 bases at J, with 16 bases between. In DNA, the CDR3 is TGTGCCAGCAGCTTGGGAGGGGCTCCTACGGCGCAGTTCTTC. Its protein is CASSLGGAPTAQFF.

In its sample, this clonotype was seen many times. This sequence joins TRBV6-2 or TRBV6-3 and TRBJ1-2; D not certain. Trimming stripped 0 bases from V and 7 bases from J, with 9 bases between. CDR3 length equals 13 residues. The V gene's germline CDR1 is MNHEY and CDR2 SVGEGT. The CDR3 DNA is TGTGCCAGCAGTTACTCCCGCAGTTCTGGCTACACCTTC. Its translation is CASSYSRSSGYTF.

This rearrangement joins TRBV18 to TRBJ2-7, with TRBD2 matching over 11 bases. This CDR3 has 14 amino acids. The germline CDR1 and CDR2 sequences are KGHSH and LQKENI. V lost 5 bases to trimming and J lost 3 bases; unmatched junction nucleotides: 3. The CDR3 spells CASSSTSGSYEQYF. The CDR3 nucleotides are TGTGCCAGCTCATCCACTAGCGGGAGCTACGAGCAGTACTTC.

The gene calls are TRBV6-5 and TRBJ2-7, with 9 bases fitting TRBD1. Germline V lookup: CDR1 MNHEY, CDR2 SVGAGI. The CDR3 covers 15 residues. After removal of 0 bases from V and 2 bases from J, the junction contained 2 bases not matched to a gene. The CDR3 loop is CASSYSGDRAYEQYF. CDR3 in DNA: TGTGCCAGCAGTTACTCGGGGGACAGGGCCTACGAGCAGTACTTC.

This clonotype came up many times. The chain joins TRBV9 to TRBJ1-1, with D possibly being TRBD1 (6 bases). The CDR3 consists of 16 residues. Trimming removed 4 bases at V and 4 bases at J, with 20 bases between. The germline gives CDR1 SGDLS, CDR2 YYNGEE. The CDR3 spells CASSLTQGTLGTEAFF. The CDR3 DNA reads TGTGCCAGCAGCCTGACCCAGGGGACCCTGGGCACTGAAGCTTTCTTT.

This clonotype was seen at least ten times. The DNA of the CDR3 is TGTGCCAGCAGCTCCGCGGGGCGGGTGGCTGAAGCTTTCTTT. Encoded protein: CASSSAGRVAEAFF. The rearrangement links TRBV7-2 to TRBJ1-1, with D possibly being TRBD1 (5 bases). The CDR3 extends over 14 amino acids. V was cut by 4 bases and J by 6 bases, with 15 bases left in between. CDR1 and CDR2 from the germline V gene are SGHTA and FQGNSA.

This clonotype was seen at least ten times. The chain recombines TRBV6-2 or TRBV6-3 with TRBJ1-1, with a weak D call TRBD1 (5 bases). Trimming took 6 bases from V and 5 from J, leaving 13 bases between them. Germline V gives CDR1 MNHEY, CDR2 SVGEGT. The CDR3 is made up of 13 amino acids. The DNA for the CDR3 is TGTGCCAGCAGGGGGGAAGGGAGGACTGAAGCTTTCTTT. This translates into CASRGEGRTEAFF.

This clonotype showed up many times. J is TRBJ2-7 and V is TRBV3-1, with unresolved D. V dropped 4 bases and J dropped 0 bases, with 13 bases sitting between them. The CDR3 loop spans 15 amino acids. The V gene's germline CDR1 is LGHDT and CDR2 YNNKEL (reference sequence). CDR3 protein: CASSPNEGYSYEQYF. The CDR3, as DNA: TGTGCCAGCAGCCCCAACGAAGGGTACTCCTACGAGCAGTACTTC.

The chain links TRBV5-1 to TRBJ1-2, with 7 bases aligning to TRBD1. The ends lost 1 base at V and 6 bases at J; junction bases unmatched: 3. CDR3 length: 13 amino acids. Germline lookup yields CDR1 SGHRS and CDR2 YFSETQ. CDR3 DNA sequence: TGCGCCAGCAGCTTGACACAGGGGAATGGCTACACCTTC. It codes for CASSLTQGNGYTF.

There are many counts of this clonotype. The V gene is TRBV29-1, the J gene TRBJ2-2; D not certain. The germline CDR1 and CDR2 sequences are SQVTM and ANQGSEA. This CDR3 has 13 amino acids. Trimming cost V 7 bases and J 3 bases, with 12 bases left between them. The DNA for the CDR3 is TGCAGCGGACGGAGCGTATACACCGGGGAGCTGTTTTTT. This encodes CSGRSVYTGELFF.

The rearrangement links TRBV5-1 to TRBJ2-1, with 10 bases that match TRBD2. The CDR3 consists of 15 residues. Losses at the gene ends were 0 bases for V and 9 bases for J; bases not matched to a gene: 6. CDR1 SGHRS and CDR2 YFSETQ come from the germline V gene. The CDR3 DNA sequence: TGCGCCAGCAGCTTGGAGGCTAGCGGGAGTGGTGAGCAGTTCTTC. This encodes CASSLEASGSGEQFF.

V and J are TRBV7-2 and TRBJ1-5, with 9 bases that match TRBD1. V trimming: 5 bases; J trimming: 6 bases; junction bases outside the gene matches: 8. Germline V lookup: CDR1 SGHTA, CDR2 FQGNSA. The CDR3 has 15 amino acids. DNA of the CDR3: TGTGCCAGCAGCCCTGGACAGGGGAGATTTCAGCCCCAGCATTTT. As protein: CASSPGQGRFQPQHF. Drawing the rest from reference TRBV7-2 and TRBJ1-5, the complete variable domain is GAGVSQSPSNKVTEKGKDVELRCDPISGHTALYWYRQSLGQGLEFLIYFQGNSAPDKSGLPSDRFSAERTGGSVSTLTIQRTQQEDSAVYLCASSPGQGRFQPQHFGDGTRLSIL.

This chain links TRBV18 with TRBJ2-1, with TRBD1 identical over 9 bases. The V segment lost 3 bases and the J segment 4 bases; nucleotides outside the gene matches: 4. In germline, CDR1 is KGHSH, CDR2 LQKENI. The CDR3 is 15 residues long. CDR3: CASSPGTGPYNEQFF. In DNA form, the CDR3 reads TGTGCCAGCTCACCCGGGACAGGGCCATACAATGAGCAGTTCTTC.

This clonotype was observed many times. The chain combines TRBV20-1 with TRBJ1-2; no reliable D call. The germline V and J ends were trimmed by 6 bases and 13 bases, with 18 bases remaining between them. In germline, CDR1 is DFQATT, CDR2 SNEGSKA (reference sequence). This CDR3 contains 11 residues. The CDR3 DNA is TGCAGTGCCGCCAGGCAGGAGGTAATCACCTTC. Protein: CSAARQEVITF.

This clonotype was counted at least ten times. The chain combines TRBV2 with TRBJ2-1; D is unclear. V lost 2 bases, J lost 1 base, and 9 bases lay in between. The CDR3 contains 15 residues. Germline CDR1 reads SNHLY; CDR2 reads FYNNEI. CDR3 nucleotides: TGTGCCAGCAGTGAAACGAGAGATTCCTACAATGAGCAGTTCTTC. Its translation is CASSETRDSYNEQFF.

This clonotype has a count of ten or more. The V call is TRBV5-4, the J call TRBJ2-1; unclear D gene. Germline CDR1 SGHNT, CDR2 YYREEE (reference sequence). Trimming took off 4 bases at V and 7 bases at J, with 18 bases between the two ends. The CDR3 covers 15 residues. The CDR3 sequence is CASSQNVQIGNEQFF. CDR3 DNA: TGTGCCAGCAGCCAGAACGTTCAGATTGGTAATGAGCAGTTCTTC.

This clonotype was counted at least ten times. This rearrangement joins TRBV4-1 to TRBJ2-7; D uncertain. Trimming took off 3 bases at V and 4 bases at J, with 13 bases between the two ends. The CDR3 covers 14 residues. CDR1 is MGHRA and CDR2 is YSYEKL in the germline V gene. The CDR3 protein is CASSHGSNGYEQYF. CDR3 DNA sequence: TGCGCCAGCAGCCACGGAAGTAACGGTTACGAGCAGTACTTC.

Here the CDR3 reads CASSVDGGSYEQYF. The CDR3 region has the DNA TGTGCCAGCAGCGTAGACGGGGGCAGCTACGAGCAGTACTTC. V and J are TRBV9 and TRBJ2-7; TRBD1 or TRBD2 may be the D gene (6 bases each). The CDR3 spans 14 residues. Trimming removed 0 bases at V and 3 bases at J, with 10 bases between. Germline CDR1 reads SGDLS; CDR2 reads YYNGEE.

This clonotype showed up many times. Here the CDR3 reads CAISESTSTDTQYF. The CDR3 coding sequence is TGTGCCATCAGTGAGTCGACTAGTACAGATACGCAGTATTTT. The V and J genes are TRBV10-3 and TRBJ2-3; a weak D match, TRBD2 (6 bases). Germline lookup yields CDR1 ENHRY and CDR2 SYGVKD. The CDR3 is made up of 14 amino acids. V was pared by 0 bases and J by 3 bases, with 7 bases between.

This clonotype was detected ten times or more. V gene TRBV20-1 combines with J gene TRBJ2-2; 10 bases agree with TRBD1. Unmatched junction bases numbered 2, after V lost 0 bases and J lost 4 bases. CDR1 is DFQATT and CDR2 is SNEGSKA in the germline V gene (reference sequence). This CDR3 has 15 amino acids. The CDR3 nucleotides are TGCAGTGCTAGAGATAGGGACAGGGGCACCGGGGAGCTGTTTTTT. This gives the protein CSARDRDRGTGELFF.

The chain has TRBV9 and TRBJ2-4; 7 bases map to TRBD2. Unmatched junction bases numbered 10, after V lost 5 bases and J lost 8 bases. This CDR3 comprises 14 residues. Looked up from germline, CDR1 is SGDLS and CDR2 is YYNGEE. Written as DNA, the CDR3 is TGTGCCAGCAGTCCTCTTCCCGCGGGAGACATTCAGTACTTC. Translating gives CASSPLPAGDIQYF.

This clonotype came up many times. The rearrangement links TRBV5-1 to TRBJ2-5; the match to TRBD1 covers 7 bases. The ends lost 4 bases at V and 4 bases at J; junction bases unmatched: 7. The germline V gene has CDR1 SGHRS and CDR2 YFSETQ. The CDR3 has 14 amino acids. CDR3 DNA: TGCGCCAGCAGCCCGACAGGGTGGGGAGAGACCCAGTACTTC. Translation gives CASSPTGWGETQYF.